This T cell receptor beta chain comes out of a study of identical twins. Losses at the gene ends were 6 bases for V and 6 bases for J; bases not matched to a gene: 12. The length of the CDR3 is 17 residues. CDR1 and CDR2 (germline): MDHEN, SYDVKM. This clonotype was detected many times. TCRdb called the 5' RACE reads again in MiXCR, with one record for every CDR3 protein. This sample carries about 660,000 distinct CDR3 sequences, 8.6% of them seen once, and the ten largest clones take about 0.98%. This same sample was also part of a study on yellow fever vaccine responses in identical twins.

Sequenced input: PBMCs. The TCR originated in a young woman in good health. The V call is TRBV28, the J call TRBJ2-1; 12 bases match TRBD2. The CDR3 bases are TGTGCCAGCAGCCTAGGGCTACTAGCGGGGGGCCCCAATGAGCAGTTCTTC. Amino acid sequence: CASSLGLLAGGPNEQFF.